This record concerns one T cell receptor beta chain sequence. V was cut by 2 bases and J by 9 bases, with 13 bases left in between. Germline loops: CDR1 MNHEY, CDR2 SVGAGI. The CDR3 has 13 amino acids. This record belongs to a study of blood T cell repertoires in COVID-19. At the level of the study: Specimens from acute and convalescent COVID-19 originated in the United States, Italy and Spain. PBMCs, B-cell-depleted T cells, or T cells provided the cDNA or gDNA that made up the material.

The data were produced by immunoSEQ multiplex PCR, yet TCRdb's version contains in-frame clones alone and is incomplete. The repertoire holds about 250,000 clones, around 85% seen once, with about 9.3% in the top ten. Recruits, aged roughly 18 to 89 years, lived in about two dozen US areas. In assigning cohorts, the study relied on participant-reported clinical history. The chain joins TRBV6-5 to TRBJ1-1; D is possibly TRBD1 (5 bases). The sample was PBMCs or T cells enriched from blood (not recorded which). The receptor's source is a woman between 45 and 60 years old with acute COVID-19. The CDR3 nucleotides are TGTGCCAGCAGTTACCGGCGGGGGGTGCAAGCTTTCTTT. It codes for CASSYRRGVQAFF.